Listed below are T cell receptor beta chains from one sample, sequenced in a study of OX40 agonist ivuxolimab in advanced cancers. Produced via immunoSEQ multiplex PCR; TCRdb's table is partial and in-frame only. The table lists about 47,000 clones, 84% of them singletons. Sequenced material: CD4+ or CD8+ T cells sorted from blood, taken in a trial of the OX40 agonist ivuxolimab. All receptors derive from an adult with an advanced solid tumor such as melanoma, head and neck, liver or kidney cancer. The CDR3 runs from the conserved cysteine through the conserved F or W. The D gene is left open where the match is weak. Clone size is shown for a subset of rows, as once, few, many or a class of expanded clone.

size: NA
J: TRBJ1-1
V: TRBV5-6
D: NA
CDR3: CASSLGGDTEAFF
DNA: TGTGCCAGCAGCTTGGGTGGGGACACTGAAGCTTTCTTT

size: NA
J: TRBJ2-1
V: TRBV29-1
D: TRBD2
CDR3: CSVEGTSGAYNEQFF
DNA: TGCAGCGTTGAGGGGACTAGCGGGGCGTACAATGAGCAGTTCTTC

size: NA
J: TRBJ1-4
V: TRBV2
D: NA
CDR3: CASRGEGEREKLFF
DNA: TGTGCCAGCAGGGGGGAAGGGGAGCGGGAAAAACTGTTTTTT

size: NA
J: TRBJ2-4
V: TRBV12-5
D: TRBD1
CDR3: CASGLVRDRVIAKNIQYF
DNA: TGTGCTAGTGGTTTGGTCCGGGACAGGGTAATAGCCAAAAACATTCAGTACTTC

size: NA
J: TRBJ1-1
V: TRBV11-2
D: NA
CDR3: CASSTDRGRVTEAFF
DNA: TGTGCCAGCAGCACCGACCGGGGCAGGGTGACTGAAGCTTTCTTT

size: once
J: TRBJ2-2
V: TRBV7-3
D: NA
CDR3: CASRSSGELFF
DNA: TGTGCCAGCAGGAGTTCCGGGGAGCTGTTTTTT

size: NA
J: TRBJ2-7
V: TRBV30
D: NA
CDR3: CAWSVGQGYEQYF
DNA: TGTGCCTGGAGTGTAGGTCAGGGATACGAGCAGTACTTC

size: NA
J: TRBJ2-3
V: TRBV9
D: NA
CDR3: CASSVGARAGTDTQYF
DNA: TGTGCCAGCAGCGTCGGGGCACGCGCCGGCACAGATACGCAGTATTTT

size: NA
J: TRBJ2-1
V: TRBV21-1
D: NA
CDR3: CASNKKGPGNNPYNEQFF
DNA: TGTGCCAGCAACAAAAAAGGGCCCGGAAATAACCCCTACAATGAGCAGTTCTTC

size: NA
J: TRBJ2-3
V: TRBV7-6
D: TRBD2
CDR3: CASSRSGGSTDTQYF
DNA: TGTGCCAGCAGCCGGAGCGGGGGTAGCACAGATACGCAGTATTTT

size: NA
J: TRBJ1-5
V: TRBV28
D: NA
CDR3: CASSLLGRSEGEPQHF
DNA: TGTGCCAGCAGTTTATTGGGCCGTTCCGAGGGGGAGCCCCAGCATTTT

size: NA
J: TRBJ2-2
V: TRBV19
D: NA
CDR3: CASRPTNTGELFF
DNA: TGTGCCAGTAGGCCAACGAACACCGGGGAGCTGTTTTTT

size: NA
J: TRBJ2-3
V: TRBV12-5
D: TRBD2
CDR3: CASLAESTDTQYF
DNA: TGTGCTAGCCTAGCGGAAAGCACAGATACGCAGTATTTT

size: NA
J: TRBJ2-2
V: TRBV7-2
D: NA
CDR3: CASSSLNTGELFF
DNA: TGTGCCAGCAGCTCCCTGAACACCGGGGAGCTGTTTTTT

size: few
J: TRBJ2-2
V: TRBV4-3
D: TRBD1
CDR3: CASSQEGTGTGELFF
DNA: TGCGCCAGCAGCCAGGAAGGGACAGGAACCGGGGAGCTGTTTTTT

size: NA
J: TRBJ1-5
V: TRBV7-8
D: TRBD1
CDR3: CASSLITGGNQPQHF
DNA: TGTGCCAGCAGCTTAATAACAGGGGGCAATCAGCCCCAGCATTTT

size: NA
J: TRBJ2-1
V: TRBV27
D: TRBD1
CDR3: CASRGQGANEQFF
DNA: TGTGCCAGCAGGGGACAGGGGGCTAACGAGCAGTTCTTC

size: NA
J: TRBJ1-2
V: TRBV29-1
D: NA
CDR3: CSVPDRNGYTF
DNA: TGCAGCGTTCCCGACAGAAATGGCTACACCTTC

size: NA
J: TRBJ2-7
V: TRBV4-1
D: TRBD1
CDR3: CASSQGQGHSYEQYF
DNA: TGCGCCAGCAGCCAAGGACAGGGTCACTCCTACGAGCAGTACTTC

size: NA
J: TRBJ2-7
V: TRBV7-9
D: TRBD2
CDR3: CASSFDLAGDNYEQYF
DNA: TGTGCCAGCAGCTTTGACCTAGCGGGGGATAATTACGAGCAGTACTTC

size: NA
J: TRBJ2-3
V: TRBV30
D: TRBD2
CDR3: CAWSLLGGTDTQYF
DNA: TGTGCCTGGAGTCTCCTCGGGGGGACAGATACGCAGTATTTT

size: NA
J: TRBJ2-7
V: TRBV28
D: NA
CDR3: CASSKTGYLPSEQYF
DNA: TGTGCCAGCAGTAAGACGGGCTATCTCCCCTCCGAGCAGTACTTC

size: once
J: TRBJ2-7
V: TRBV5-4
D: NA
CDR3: CASSLGPGRADEQYF
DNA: TGTGCCAGCAGCTTGGGGCCAGGGCGTGCCGACGAGCAGTACTTC

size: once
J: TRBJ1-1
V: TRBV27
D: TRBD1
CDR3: CASSPTGFSEAFF
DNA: TGTGCCAGCAGTCCGACAGGGTTTTCTGAAGCTTTCTTT

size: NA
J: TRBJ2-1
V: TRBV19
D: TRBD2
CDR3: CASSRGGTSSSNEQFF
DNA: TGTGCCAGTAGTAGGGGGGGGACTAGTTCCTCCAATGAGCAGTTCTTC

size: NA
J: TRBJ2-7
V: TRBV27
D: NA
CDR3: CASSLFRGAKEQYF
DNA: TGTGCCAGCAGTTTGTTCCGGGGGGCGAAAGAGCAGTACTTC

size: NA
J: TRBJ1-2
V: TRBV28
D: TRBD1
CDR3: CASSFQGGYGYTF
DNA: TGTGCCAGCAGTTTCCAGGGGGGGTATGGCTACACCTTC

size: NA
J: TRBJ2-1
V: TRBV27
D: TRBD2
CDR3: CASSFGGLASYNEQFF
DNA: TGTGCCAGCAGTTTCGGAGGACTAGCGTCCTACAATGAGCAGTTCTTC

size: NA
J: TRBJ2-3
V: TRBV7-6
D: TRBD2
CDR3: CASSPRASGRTDTQYF
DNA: TGTGCCAGCAGCCCCCGGGCTAGCGGGAGGACAGATACGCAGTATTTT

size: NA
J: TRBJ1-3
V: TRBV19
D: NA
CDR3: CASRSPTDSGNTIYF
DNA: TGTGCCAGTAGATCCCCGACAGACTCTGGAAACACCATATATTTT

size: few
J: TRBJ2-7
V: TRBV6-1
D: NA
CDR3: CASSKEIGYEQYF
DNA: TGTGCCAGCAGTAAGGAGATCGGGTACGAGCAGTACTTC

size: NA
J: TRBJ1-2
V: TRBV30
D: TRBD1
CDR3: CAWRGQGGYGYTF
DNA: TGTGCCTGGCGGGGACAGGGTGGCTATGGCTACACCTTC

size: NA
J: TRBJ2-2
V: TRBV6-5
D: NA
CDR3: CASSYQTGTGELFF
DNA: TGTGCCAGCAGTTATCAGACGGGGACCGGGGAGCTGTTTTTT